A selection of T cell receptor beta chains follows, all from one sample in a study of T cell repertoires in ileal Crohn's disease. The assay was immunoSEQ multiplex PCR, and TCRdb's table has in-frame clones only and misses some. The sample yields roughly 14,000 clones, approximately 80% seen once. Material for sequencing was ileal tissue. The receptors derive from an adult with Crohn's disease. The CDR3 runs from the conserved cysteine through the conserved F or W. A D gene is named only where the DNA matches it firmly. Expanded clones are given a class, and other clones once, few, many or no size at all.

cdr3_length j_call clone_size v_call d_call cdr3_nt cdr3_aa
13 TRBJ2-5 NA TRBV10-3 NA TGTGCCATCAGTGACGGGAAGGGAGAGACCCAGTACTTC CAISDGKGETQYF
14 TRBJ2-1 few TRBV6-4 TRBD2 TGTGCCAGCAGTGAAGCGGGGGGCTACAATGAGCAGTTCTTC CASSEAGGYNEQFF
12 TRBJ2-1 NA TRBV5-1 NA TGCGCCAGCAGCCCCGGACTATATGAGCAGTTCTTC CASSPGLYEQFF
14 TRBJ1-2 NA TRBV10-1 TRBD1 TGCGCCAGCAGTAGGACAGGGGGTTCCTATGGCTACACCTTC CASSRTGGSYGYTF
16 TRBJ1-6 NA TRBV7-3 NA TGTGCCAGCAGCTTAAAAGTGCCAGGCGGGGGTTCACCCCTCCACTTT CASSLKVPGGGSPLHF
16 TRBJ2-5 NA TRBV5-6 NA TGTGCCAGCAGCTTGGTGAGTGGGGGGAACCAAGAGACCCAGTACTTC CASSLVSGGNQETQYF
13 TRBJ1-2 NA TRBV6-5 TRBD1 TGTGCCAGCAGTTCCAGGCCAGGGGGGGGCTACACCTTC CASSSRPGGGYTF
15 TRBJ2-3 NA TRBV2 TRBD2 TGTGCCAGCAAGTCCCTAGCGGTATCGGCAGATACGCAGTATTTT CASKSLAVSADTQYF
16 TRBJ2-7 NA TRBV5-6 TRBD1 TGTGCCAGCAGCTTGGTGGGACAGGGGGCGATTAACGAGCAGTACTTC CASSLVGQGAINEQYF
16 TRBJ1-4 NA TRBV5-1 NA TGCGCCAGCAGCTCCCAAGGGAGGGTGACTAATGAAAAACTGTTTTTT CASSSQGRVTNEKLFF
15 TRBJ2-7 NA TRBV7-2 TRBD1 TGTGCCAGCACCTTAAGATCAGGGGGCGGGTACGAGCAGTACTTC CASTLRSGGGYEQYF
14 TRBJ2-1 NA TRBV5-1 NA TGCGCCAGCAGCCCCCGGGAAGGAGACAATGAGCAGTTCTTC CASSPREGDNEQFF
13 TRBJ1-1 NA TRBV5-4 NA TGTGCCAGCAGCTGGGGGACAAACACTGAAGCTTTCTTT CASSWGTNTEAFF
14 TRBJ2-7 NA TRBV2 NA TGTGCCAGCAGAGCGTATGGACAAAGCTACGAGCAGTACTTC CASRAYGQSYEQYF
19 TRBJ2-5 NA TRBV7-9 TRBD2 TGTGCCAGCAGCAAAAATAGGGGTCTAGCGGGAGGGCCGCGGGAGACCCAGTACTTC CASSKNRGLAGGPRETQYF
12 TRBJ2-2 NA TRBV5-6 NA TGTGCCAGCAGGCATGGGCTCGGGGAGCTGTTTTTT CASRHGLGELFF
15 TRBJ2-2 NA TRBV19 NA TGTGCCAGTAGTATAGGACAGAGGAACACCGGGGAGCTGTTTTTT CASSIGQRNTGELFF
19 TRBJ1-3 once TRBV7-6 NA TGTGCCAGCAGCTCCCACCGGGACATGGGATTGGGCTCTGGAAACACCATATATTTT CASSSHRDMGLGSGNTIYF
14 TRBJ2-5 NA TRBV5-4 NA TGTGCCAGCAGCATCGACAGGTATCAAGAGACCCAGTACTTC CASSIDRYQETQYF
14 TRBJ2-3 NA TRBV19 TRBD1 TGTGCCAGTAGACCCTGGGGGACAGCAGATACGCAGTATTTT CASRPWGTADTQYF
16 TRBJ1-4 NA TRBV6-1 TRBD1 TGTGCCAGCAGTGAATCGGGACAGGGGACTAATGAAAAACTGTTTTTT CASSESGQGTNEKLFF
15 TRBJ2-3 NA TRBV6-1 NA TGTGCCAGCAGTGCGAACTCGGGTAGCGCAGGTACGCAGTATTTT CASSANSGSAGTQYF